In its sample, the clone carrying this TCR beta chain was seen a few times. What it binds is unknown. The sample originates from a study of T cell repertoires in cytomegalovirus infection. The CDR3 extends over 12 amino acids. Germline V gives CDR1 SGHTA, CDR2 FQGNSA. V lost 5 bases, J lost 7 bases, and 11 bases lay in between. One entry per CDR3 protein results from TCRdb running MiXCR on the reads. The sample has 50,000 or so distinct CDR3 sequences; 20% to 25% are singletons. The study, taken as a whole, reports: Totalled public TCR beta family frequency picked out people who carried CMV plus the relevant HLA. Dominating the ex vivo response were TCR beta clonotypes that were CMV-specific and HLA-C-restricted.

The clonotype comes from a human donor in good health (CMV status not recorded). Some clones in this sample may be carry-over from other donors' samples. The rearrangement joins TRBV7-2 to TRBJ1-1; tentatively, D is TRBD1 (6 bases). The starting material was CD8+ T cells from cultured PBMCs, obtained from culture after CMV antigen stimulation. The CDR3 region is CASSSGGREAFF. The CDR3 DNA follows: TGTGCCAGCAGCAGTGGGGGGCGTGAAGCTTTCTTT.